One T cell receptor (beta chain) is described in this entry. Its target is not known. This record belongs to a study of response to subunit inactivated influenza vaccine. General study results and limits: New T cells are recruited in small numbers by each seasonal influenza vaccination, according to the authors' suggestion.

CDR1 is MNHEY, CDR2 SVGEGT, per germline. Trimming took 5 bases from V and 7 from J, leaving 15 bases between them. The CDR3 loop spans 13 amino acids. TCRdb re-analysed the RT-PCR reads in MiXCR, keeping a single row per CDR3 protein. The sample yields 450,000 to 600,000 distinct CDR3 sequences, approximately 17% seen once. The material was CD4+ T cells sorted from PBMCs, obtained roughly 24 months after vaccination. This clonotype was obtained from a man in his fifties or sixties who received an inactivated influenza vaccine. The V and J genes are TRBV6-2 or TRBV6-3 and TRBJ2-7; possibly TRBD2 for D (5 bases). The CDR3 region is CASSRGRSGEQYF. The CDR3 DNA sequence: TGTGCCAGCAGTCGGGGAAGAAGTGGTGAGCAGTACTTC.